A single sample is the source of the 28 T cell receptor beta chains below, sequenced in a study of shared clonotypes between healthy human individuals. Produced via immunoSEQ multiplex PCR; TCRdb's table is partial and in-frame only. This table holds over a million clones, roughly 75% found once. Sequenced sample: memory CD4+ T cells sorted from blood. As for subset: CD45RA-negative fraction. These receptors originate from a man younger than 30 in good health.

V usage is TRBV6-1 and J usage is TRBJ2-3; D is unclear. Germline lookup yields CDR1 MNHNS and CDR2 SASEGT. The CDR3 runs 14 residues. Trimming cost V 5 bases and J 2 bases, with 11 bases left between them. CDR3 DNA sequence: TGTGCCAGCAGTACCCCGCGAAACACAGATACGCAGTATTTT. Amino acids: CASSTPRNTDTQYF.

The gene calls are TRBV5-5 and TRBJ1-1; D not certain. V was clipped by 4 bases and J by 3 bases, with 13 bases between them. CDR3 length: 14 amino acids. CDR1 and CDR2 from the germline V gene are SGHKS and YYEKEE (reference sequence). CDR3 residues: CASSPTYSYTEAFF. CDR3 nucleotide sequence: TGTGCCAGCAGCCCGACGTATTCGTACACTGAAGCTTTCTTT.

The chain recombines TRBV20-1 with TRBJ2-5; no reliable D call. CDR3 size: 11 residues. Between the trimmed V and J ends, which lost 6 bases and 2 bases, there was a span of 7 bases. Germline V CDR1 and CDR2: DFQATT, SNEGSKA (reference sequence). CDR3 bases: TGCAGTGCCAATTTACAAGAGACCCAGTACTTC. Its protein product is CSANLQETQYF.

On this clone itself: Other nucleotide sequences from this sample produce the same CDR3. This sequence joins TRBV6-5 and TRBJ2-5; D call uncertain. CDR1 MNHEY and CDR2 SVGAGI come from the germline V gene. V was pared by 4 bases and J by 4 bases, with 4 bases between. This CDR3 is built from 11 residues. The CDR3 region is CASSSRETQYF. The CDR3 DNA reads as TGTGCCAGCAGTTCCAGAGAGACCCAGTACTTC.

The rearrangement links TRBV29-1 to TRBJ2-3; D is ambiguous. The germline V and J ends were trimmed by 3 bases and 2 bases, with 6 bases remaining between them. Looked up from germline, CDR1 is SQVTM and CDR2 is ANQGSEA. The CDR3 runs 12 residues. CDR3 amino acids: CSVEQDTDTQYF. The CDR3 bases are TGCAGCGTTGAGCAGGACACAGATACGCAGTATTTT.

This clone has just a few counts. The chain combines TRBV5-1 with TRBJ1-6; TRBD1 matches at 8 bases. Germline loops: CDR1 SGHRS, CDR2 YFSETQ. The junction had 11 bases not matched to a gene; V was cut back by 5 bases and J by 10 bases. The CDR3 is made up of 15 amino acids. As DNA, the CDR3 is TGCGCCAGCAGACCCGAGGACAGGGTCAACTCACCCCTCCACTTT. Protein: CASRPEDRVNSPLHF.

V is TRBV29-1 and J is TRBJ1-5; a possible D gene is TRBD1 (5 bases). The length of the CDR3 is 14 residues. Trimming removed 5 bases at V and 0 bases at J, with 11 bases between. Germline values: CDR1 SQVTM, CDR2 ANQGSEA. DNA for the CDR3: TGCAGCGTTTCATCACAGGATAGCAATCAGCCCCAGCATTTT. Its protein product is CSVSSQDSNQPQHF.

This clone has at least ten counts. The genes are TRBV5-1 and TRBJ2-2; TRBD1 or TRBD2 may be the D gene (5 bases each). From germline, CDR1 is SGHRS and CDR2 YFSETQ. Trimming stripped 1 base from V and 1 base from J, with 11 bases between. This CDR3 has 16 amino acids. CDR3: CASSLTGRENTGELFF. CDR3 in DNA: TGCGCCAGCAGCTTGACGGGACGGGAGAACACCGGGGAGCTGTTTTTT.

The gene calls are TRBV14 and TRBJ2-5; the D gene is possibly TRBD1 (6 bases). Trimming stripped 1 base from V and 5 bases from J, with 11 bases between. The germline gives CDR1 SGHDN, CDR2 FVKESK. CDR3 length: 14 amino acids. CDR3 sequence reads: CASSQVQGRETQYF. The CDR3 DNA sequence: TGTGCCAGCAGCCAAGTACAGGGTAGGGAGACCCAGTACTTC.

This clone was counted once. The chain carries TRBV6-1 and TRBJ1-5; D perhaps matches TRBD1 (5 bases). Germline lookup yields CDR1 MNHNS and CDR2 SASEGT. The CDR3 contains 17 residues. Trimming removed 4 bases at V and 3 bases at J, with 19 bases between. The chain's CDR3 is CASSALIVGQFNQPQHF. The CDR3 nucleotides read TGTGCCAGCAGTGCCCTAATTGTTGGACAATTCAATCAGCCCCAGCATTTT.

This sequence joins TRBV7-3 and TRBJ2-7; 8 bases map to TRBD2. V trimming: 5 bases; J trimming: 2 bases; junction bases outside the gene matches: 8. Germline lookup yields CDR1 SGHTA and CDR2 FQGTGA. The CDR3 consists of 15 residues. As DNA, the CDR3 is TGTGCCAGCAGCACTTCCGGGACTAGTACCTACGAGCAGTACTTC. Encoded protein: CASSTSGTSTYEQYF.

The V call is TRBV7-6, the J call TRBJ2-1, with TRBD1 as a possible D gene (5 bases). Germline CDR1 is SGHVS and CDR2 is FNYEAQ. The CDR3 length is 19 residues. Trimming cost V 4 bases and J 0 bases, with 22 bases left between them. CDR3: CASSSPTRGRSSSYNEQFF. The CDR3 DNA is TGTGCCAGCAGCTCCCCGACAAGGGGTCGGAGTAGCTCCTACAATGAGCAGTTCTTC.

The chain combines TRBV4-2 with TRBJ1-2; D possibly corresponds to TRBD1 (5 bases). V lost 0 bases to trimming and J lost 5 bases, with 13 bases between them. This CDR3 has 15 residues. Per germline, CDR1 LGHNA and CDR2 YNFKEQ. The DNA for the CDR3 is TGTGCCAGCAGCCAAGATCTGGGGGGATTATATGGCTACACCTTC. Translation: CASSQDLGGLYGYTF.

The rearrangement uses TRBV7-2 and TRBJ2-7; D is perhaps TRBD1 (6 bases). CDR1 is SGHTA and CDR2 is FQGNSA in the germline V gene. The V end was cut by 5 bases, the J end by 4 bases, with 15 bases between. The CDR3 is 14 residues long. The CDR3 spells CASSVQGKLYEQYF. Here the CDR3 DNA reads TGTGCCAGCAGCGTACAGGGAAAGCTGTACGAGCAGTACTTC.

This clone was recorded a few times. The chain combines TRBV6-1 with TRBJ1-2; no clear D gene. Trimming shortened V by 8 bases and J by 4 bases, and 14 bases separated the two germline ends. The V gene's germline CDR1 is MNHNS and CDR2 SASEGT. The CDR3 sequence is 13 residues long. The CDR3, as DNA: TGTGCCAGCGTGTTGGGCCGGCTCTATGGCTACACCTTC. Protein product: CASVLGRLYGYTF.

This clone appeared a few times. The chain is built from TRBV5-5 and TRBJ1-2; TRBD1 might be the D (5 bases). Germline values: CDR1 SGHKS, CDR2 YYEKEE (reference sequence). CDR3 length: 18 residues. Trimming pared 2 bases from V and 6 bases from J, leaving 26 bases between. The CDR3 loop is CASSFGHFAGTGRDGYTF. The CDR3, as DNA: TGTGCCAGCAGCTTCGGTCATTTCGCCGGGACCGGCCGCGATGGCTACACCTTC.

In DNA form, the CDR3 reads TGCGCCAGCAGCCATAATACCCTCTGGGGGAATGAGCAGTTCTTC. Protein: CASSHNTLWGNEQFF. This chain uses TRBV4-3 with TRBJ2-1; D tentatively fits TRBD1 or TRBD2 (5 bases each). The CDR3 covers 15 residues. Trimming shortened V by 3 bases and J by 7 bases, and 16 bases separated the two germline ends. CDR1 LGHNA and CDR2 YSLEER come from the germline V gene.

The V gene is TRBV7-3, the J gene TRBJ2-7, with D possibly matching TRBD2 (5 bases). CDR1 is SGHTA, CDR2 FQGTGA, per germline. The CDR3 loop spans 17 amino acids. V gave up 5 bases and J gave up 1 base, with 21 bases separating them. The CDR3 protein is CASSLPRSGLASYEQYF. The CDR3 coding sequence is TGTGCCAGCAGCCTTCCTAGGTCGGGGTTGGCGTCCTACGAGCAGTACTTC.

The V gene is TRBV5-1, the J gene TRBJ2-1, with 9 positions matching TRBD2. The ends lost 0 bases at V and 4 bases at J; junction bases unmatched: 8. This CDR3 contains 17 residues. Germline V gives CDR1 SGHRS, CDR2 YFSETQ. The CDR3, as DNA: TGCGCCAGCAGCTTGGCGTCTAGCGGGATGAATTACAATGAGCAGTTCTTC. Translation gives CASSLASSGMNYNEQFF.

V gene TRBV5-8 combines with J gene TRBJ2-7; D is uncertain. Germline values: CDR1 SGHTS, CDR2 YDEGEE. Trimming stripped 4 bases from V and 0 bases from J, with 11 bases between. CDR3 length equals 14 residues. CDR3 sequence: CASSIRALSYEQYF. CDR3 sequence (DNA): TGTGCCAGCAGCATACGCGCCCTCTCCTACGAGCAGTACTTC.

The CDR3 loop is CASSSLGTSSYEQYF. CDR3 DNA sequence: TGTGCCAGCAGTTCCCTGGGGACTAGCTCCTACGAGCAGTACTTC. J is TRBJ2-7 and V is TRBV27, with 8 bases lining up with TRBD2. The germline V gene has CDR1 MNHEY and CDR2 SMNVEV (reference sequence). V lost 4 bases, J lost 0 bases, and 5 bases stayed unmatched. This CDR3 has 15 residues.

V is TRBV18 and J is TRBJ2-5, with D perhaps TRBD1 or TRBD2 (5 bases each). Germline loops: CDR1 KGHSH, CDR2 LQKENI. The V end lost 3 bases, the J end lost 5 bases, and 13 bases lay between the germline ends. The CDR3 totals 14 residues. The CDR3: CASSPIGGVETQYF. In nucleotides, the CDR3 is TGTGCCAGCTCACCTATTGGGGGAGTGGAGACCCAGTACTTC.

This rearrangement joins TRBV18 to TRBJ2-7; the D gene is possibly TRBD2 (6 bases). This CDR3 region has 12 residues. CDR1 KGHSH and CDR2 LQKENI come from the germline V gene. V lost 4 bases and J 3 bases, leaving 7 bases between the germline ends. CDR3 sequence reads: CASSLDYYEQYF. The CDR3 DNA is TGTGCCAGCTCACTGGACTACTACGAGCAGTACTTC.

The V call is TRBV4-3, the J call TRBJ2-7; D not resolved. There are 16 residues in the CDR3. Between the trimmed V and J ends, which lost 0 bases and 0 bases, there was a span of 12 bases. Germline V gene lookup returns CDR1 LGHNA and CDR2 YSLEER. The CDR3 DNA reads TGCGCCAGCAGCCAAGATTCGCAACAGTCCTCCTACGAGCAGTACTTC. As protein: CASSQDSQQSSYEQYF.

This chain joins TRBV2 and TRBJ2-1; D uncertain. The CDR3 has 13 amino acids. Between the trimmed V and J ends, which lost 4 bases and 3 bases, there was a span of 7 bases. Germline CDR1 SNHLY, CDR2 FYNNEI. This CDR3 is CASSVWVYNEQFF. In DNA form, the CDR3 reads TGTGCCAGCAGTGTATGGGTCTACAATGAGCAGTTCTTC.

This clone occurred once. The chain couples TRBV7-3 to TRBJ2-3; D is tentatively TRBD1 or TRBD2 (6 bases each). Between the trimmed V and J ends, which lost 4 bases and 4 bases, there was a span of 15 bases. Germline lookup yields CDR1 SGHTA and CDR2 FQGTGA. This CDR3 contains 15 residues. CDR3 region: CASSSTGARADTQYF. For the CDR3, the DNA is TGTGCCAGCAGCTCAACGGGGGCCAGGGCAGATACGCAGTATTTT.

The rearrangement joins TRBV7-9 to TRBJ2-1; D uncertain. The CDR3 has 15 amino acids. Between the trimmed V and J ends, which lost 0 bases and 6 bases, there was a span of 12 bases. Germline V gene lookup returns CDR1 SEHNR and CDR2 FQNEAQ (reference sequence). DNA of the CDR3: TGTGCCAGCAGCTTAGCTGTTAGCTGGATCAATGAGCAGTTCTTC. It translates to CASSLAVSWINEQFF.

This chain links TRBV18 with TRBJ1-3; perhaps TRBD1 as D (5 bases). Germline V gene data show CDR1 as KGHSH and CDR2 as LQKENI. The germline V and J ends were trimmed by 0 bases and 0 bases, with 9 bases remaining between them. CDR3 length: 16 residues. The CDR3 reads CASSPPSGSSGNTIYF. The CDR3 DNA reads as TGTGCCAGCTCACCACCTTCAGGGAGCTCTGGAAACACCATATATTTT. Using reference TRBV18 and TRBJ1-3 for the parts outside the CDR3, the full variable domain is NAGVMQNPRHLVRRRGQEARLRCSPMKGHSHVYWYRQLPEEGLKFMVYLQKENIIDESGMPKERFSAEFPKEGPSILRIQQVVRGDSAAYFCASSPPSGSSGNTIYFGEGSWLTVV.